This paragraph covers one T cell receptor beta chain sequence. The sample belongs to a study of blood T cell repertoires in COVID-19. The overall study: Samples taken during acute and convalescent COVID-19 were collected in the United States, Italy and Spain. In each case, the material was cDNA or gDNA derived from T cells, B-cell-depleted T cells, or PBMCs.

V gave up 2 bases and J gave up 1 base; unmatched junction bases: 12. CDR1 and CDR2 (germline): SGHVS, FNYEAQ. The CDR3 has 18 amino acids. The authors' processing: Reference gene primer amplification gave estimated nucleated cell counts. Produced via immunoSEQ multiplex PCR; TCRdb's table is partial and in-frame only. V and J calls and clone size are copied from that table; D and trimming were computed from the DNA. In the table there are tens of thousands of clones, approximately 85% of which are singletons. V and J are TRBV7-6 and TRBJ1-1; 8 nucleotides match TRBD1. Source material: peripheral blood. This clonotype originated in a human donor in a cohort sampled during active COVID-19. CDR3 loop: CASSLTRGRLSRNTEAFF. The CDR3 DNA reads as TGTGCCAGCAGCTTAACCAGGGGGCGCCTTAGTCGGAACACTGAAGCTTTCTTT.